These 2 T cell receptor beta chains came from one sample sequenced in a study of blood T cells in healthy people across ages. The second PCR ran about 6 to 12 cycles with a sample-barcoded 5' primer and J-beta primers. TCRdb processed the 5' RACE reads anew with MiXCR; each CDR3 protein has one entry. The sample yields around 1,500,000 distinct CDR3 sequences, 42% seen once. The sequenced material came from blood. Receptors originate from a woman aged 18-29 years in good health.

This clonotype was found a few times. The V call is TRBV5-1, the J call TRBJ2-3, with 8 bases aligning to TRBD1. This CDR3 region has 16 residues. J gave up 2 bases and V 3 bases, and 8 bases lay outside the gene matches. CDR1 and CDR2 from the germline V gene are SGHRS and YFSETQ. The CDR3 DNA is TGCGCCAGCAGCTCGTCAGGGGGCTTGTTCACAGATACGCAGTATTTT. Its translation: CASSSSGGLFTDTQYF. Based on the CDR3 plus reference TRBV5-1 and TRBJ2-3, the full variable domain is KAGVTQTPRYLIKTRGQQVTLSCSPISGHRSVSWYQQTPGQGLQFLFEYFSETQRNKGNFPGRFSGRQFSNSRSEMNVSTLELGDSALYLCASSSSGGLFTDTQYFGPGTRLTVL.

This clonotype came up once. One end of the junction varies from germline; a read error may be responsible. The chain joins TRBV10-3 to TRBJ2-5; perhaps TRBD1 as D (6 bases). The CDR3 totals 13 residues. Per germline, CDR1 ENHRY and CDR2 SYGVKD. CDR3 DNA: TGTACCATCAGTGAGGGGGAAGCATCTGGGCAGTACTTC. The encoded protein is CTISEGEASGQYF.